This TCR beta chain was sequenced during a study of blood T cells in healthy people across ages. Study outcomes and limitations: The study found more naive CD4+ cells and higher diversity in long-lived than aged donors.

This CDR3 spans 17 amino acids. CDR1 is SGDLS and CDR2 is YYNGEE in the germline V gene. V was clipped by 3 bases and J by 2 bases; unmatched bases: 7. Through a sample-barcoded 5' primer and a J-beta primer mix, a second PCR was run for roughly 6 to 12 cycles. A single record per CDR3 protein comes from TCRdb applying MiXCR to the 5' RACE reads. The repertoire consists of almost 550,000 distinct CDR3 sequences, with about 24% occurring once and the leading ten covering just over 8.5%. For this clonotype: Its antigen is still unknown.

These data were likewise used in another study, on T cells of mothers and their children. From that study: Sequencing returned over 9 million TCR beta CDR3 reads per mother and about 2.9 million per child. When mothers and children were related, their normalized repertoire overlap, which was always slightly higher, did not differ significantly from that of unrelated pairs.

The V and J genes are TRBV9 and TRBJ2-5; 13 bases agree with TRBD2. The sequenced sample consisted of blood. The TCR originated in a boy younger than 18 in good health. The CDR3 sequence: CASSDLLAGGPQETQYF. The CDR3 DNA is TGTGCCAGCAGCGATCTACTAGCGGGGGGGCCGCAAGAGACCCAGTACTTC.